This TCR beta chain was obtained from a study of cytomegalovirus exposure and HLA in healthy donors. Findings and caveats of the study: Specificity of a few CMV-associated chains for CMV antigens was verified in vitro. Cytomegalovirus association was assigned to under 200 TCR beta chains.

Assay used: immunoSEQ multiplex PCR; TCRdb lists only in-frame clones, some missing. The sample consists of about 280,000 clones, 86% of them appearing once. This CDR3 region has 15 residues. V lost 4 bases and J lost 9; bases outside the gene matches: 9. Germline CDR1 and CDR2: SGHAT and FQNNGV. Turning to this clone: What it recognizes is unknown.

The chain is built from TRBV11-2 and TRBJ2-2; 9 bases map to TRBD2. Sequencing was carried out using PBMCs. The sequence was collected from a woman between 18 and 29 years old in good health and CMV-seronegative. This chain's CDR3 is CASSYGTSSTRELFF. CDR3 in DNA: TGTGCCAGCAGCTACGGGACTAGCTCGACCCGGGAGCTGTTTTTT. The complete variable domain, with remaining parts taken from reference TRBV11-2 and TRBJ2-2, reads EAGVAQSPRYKIIEKRQSVAFWCNPISGHATLYWYQQILGQGPKLLIQFQNNGVVDDSQLPKDRFSAERLKGVDSTLKIQPAKLEDSAVYLCASSYGTSSTRELFFGEGSRLTVL.